This passage covers 18 T cell receptor beta chains from one sample sequenced in a study of technical replicates of blood from a few donors. Some clones are missing from TCRdb's copy, which holds only in-frame ones; the method was immunoSEQ multiplex PCR. In the table there are 45,000 to 55,000 clones, approximately 94% of which are singletons. The source material was T cells isolated from PBMCs. Receptors originate from a human donor in good health.

This clone has just one count. The V and J genes are TRBV28 and TRBJ2-3; 7 bases are shared with TRBD2. Germline-derived CDR1 and CDR2 are MDHEN and SYDVKM. V shed 2 bases, J shed 2 bases, and the junction held 10 bases outside the gene matches. The CDR3 is 17 amino acids. CDR3 coding DNA: TGTGCCAGCAGTTTAACGGGGACGGCGGGGGTCACAGATACGCAGTATTTT. Translated: CASSLTGTAGVTDTQYF.

V gene TRBV11-3 combines with J gene TRBJ2-2; TRBD2 matches 9 bases. This CDR3 comprises 14 residues. CDR1 is SGHNT, CDR2 YENEEA, per germline. Trimming removed 4 bases from V and 6 bases from J; junction bases left unmatched: 3. The CDR3 region has the DNA TGTGCCAGCAGCTCCTTAGCGGGAGCCGGGGAGCTGTTTTTT. As protein: CASSSLAGAGELFF.

The gene calls are TRBV7-6 and TRBJ2-1; 8 nucleotides align to TRBD2. Trimming took 5 bases from V and 8 from J; bases not matched to a gene: 5. There are 13 residues in the CDR3. CDR1 and CDR2 from the germline V gene are SGHVS and FNYEAQ. The CDR3 sequence is CASSASGSYEQFF. CDR3 DNA: TGTGCCAGCAGCGCAAGCGGGAGCTATGAGCAGTTCTTC.

This chain links TRBV11-3 with TRBJ2-1; no firm D call. The germline CDR1 and CDR2 sequences are SGHNT and YENEEA. This CDR3 comprises 13 residues. The V end lost 0 bases, the J end lost 9 bases, and 9 bases lay between the germline ends. The CDR3 sequence: CASSLEEIGEQFF. The CDR3 DNA reads as TGTGCCAGCAGCTTAGAAGAAATCGGTGAGCAGTTCTTC.

This chain connects TRBV29-1 to TRBJ1-2; tentative D call: TRBD1 (6 bases). Germline CDR1 is SQVTM and CDR2 is ANQGSEA. Trimming pared 6 bases from V and 8 bases from J, leaving 13 bases between. The CDR3 runs to 11 residues. CDR3 nucleotide sequence: TGCAGCGTCAGAAGGGGGTTAGGCTACACCTTC. The encoded protein is CSVRRGLGYTF.

The rearrangement links TRBV11-3 to TRBJ2-5; TRBD2 matches 15 bases. V trimming: 4 bases; J trimming: 5 bases; junction bases outside the gene matches: 5. The length of the CDR3 is 16 residues. CDR1 SGHNT and CDR2 YENEEA come from the germline V gene. CDR3 sequence (DNA): TGTGCCAGCAGCTCCGGACTAGCGGGAGGGCTTGAGACCCAGTACTTC. Its protein product is CASSSGLAGGLETQYF.

The chain combines TRBV5-6 with TRBJ2-7; D might be TRBD1 (5 bases). CDR1 is SGHDT and CDR2 is YYEEEE in the germline V gene. This CDR3 has 13 amino acids. V dropped 2 bases and J dropped 6 bases, with 12 bases sitting between them. CDR3 protein: CASSFVGATEQYF. The CDR3 nucleotides are TGTGCCAGCAGCTTTGTAGGGGCGACCGAGCAGTACTTC.

V is TRBV10-3 and J is TRBJ2-3; TRBD2 might be the D (5 bases). V gave up 3 bases and J gave up 5 bases, with 18 bases separating them. The CDR3 extends over 16 amino acids. The germline CDR1 and CDR2 sequences are ENHRY and SYGVKD. CDR3 loop: CAISDADSWDRDTQYF. The CDR3 DNA is TGTGCCATCAGTGATGCGGACTCTTGGGATAGAGATACGCAGTATTTT.

This chain uses TRBV5-1 with TRBJ2-7; TRBD1 agrees at 7 bases. This CDR3 is 17 amino acids long. After removal of 2 bases from V and 5 bases from J, the junction contained 16 bases not matched to a gene. Germline V gene lookup returns CDR1 SGHRS and CDR2 YFSETQ. CDR3 in DNA: TGCGCCAGCAGCTTAAGGTCCCGGGACAGCGGTCTCCACGAGCAGTACTTC. It translates to CASSLRSRDSGLHEQYF. The whole variable domain, filled in from reference TRBV5-1 and TRBJ2-7, reads KAGVTQTPRYLIKTRGQQVTLSCSPISGHRSVSWYQQTPGQGLQFLFEYFSETQRNKGNFPGRFSGRQFSNSRSEMNVSTLELGDSALYLCASSLRSRDSGLHEQYFGPGTRLTVT.

V usage is TRBV7-9 and J usage is TRBJ2-1; D unresolved. Per the germline V gene, CDR1 is SEHNR and CDR2 is FQNEAQ (reference sequence). Trimming cost V 9 bases and J 14 bases, with 26 bases left between them. The CDR3 contains 14 residues. CDR3 nucleotide sequence: TGTGCCAGTCTTGGGCCACTGGTAATAACGTCGGAGTTCTTC. Its protein product is CASLGPLVITSEFF. The full variable domain, in which reference TRBV7-9 and TRBJ2-1 provide the parts outside the CDR3, is DTGVSQNPRHKITKRGQNVTFRCDPISEHNRLYWYRQTLGQGPEFLTYFQNEAQLEKSRLLSDRFSAERPKGSFSTLEIQRTEQGDSAMYLCASLGPLVITSEFFGPGTRLTVL.

The chain recombines TRBV28 with TRBJ2-1; 10 bases agree with TRBD2. Trimming at V came to 5 bases and at J to 4 bases, leaving 8 bases not matched to a gene. Germline CDR1 reads MDHEN; CDR2 reads SYDVKM. The CDR3 covers 16 residues. The DNA for the CDR3 is TGTGCCAGCAGTGCCCCCACTAGCGGGACTTACAATGAGCAGTTCTTC. Encoded protein: CASSAPTSGTYNEQFF.

The chain joins TRBV6-5 to TRBJ2-2, with TRBD2 identical over 7 bases. The CDR3 has 15 residues. Germline V gene sequence: CDR1 MNHEY, CDR2 SVGAGI. With 7 bases clipped from V and 0 bases from J, the junction kept 5 bases outside the gene matches. CDR3 amino acids: CASKSGTSNTGELFF. CDR3 nucleotide sequence: TGTGCCAGCAAGAGCGGGACCTCGAACACCGGGGAGCTGTTTTTT.

This clone was detected only once. The V gene is TRBV15, the J gene TRBJ1-1, with D possibly matching TRBD1 (5 bases). This CDR3 has 15 residues. Trimming took 0 bases from V and 2 from J, leaving 10 bases between them. The V gene's germline CDR1 is LNHNV and CDR2 YYDKDF (reference sequence). CDR3 sequence reads: CATSRDTGENTEAFF. The CDR3 DNA reads as TGTGCCACCAGCAGAGATACAGGCGAAAACACTGAAGCTTTCTTT.

This clone was seen only once. The chain employs TRBV6-6 and TRBJ2-1; 7 nucleotides match TRBD1. The CDR3 has 16 amino acids. Germline CDR1 and CDR2: MNHNY and SVGAGI (reference sequence). J lost 2 bases, V lost 4 bases, and 8 bases had no gene match. The CDR3 DNA sequence: TGTGCCAGCAGTTTAAACACAGGGGCACCCTACAATGAGCAGTTCTTC. It translates to CASSLNTGAPYNEQFF.

This clone was counted once. This sequence joins TRBV28 and TRBJ2-2; D possibly corresponds to TRBD1 (5 bases). The CDR3 runs to 13 residues. V lost 6 bases to trimming and J lost 3 bases, with 8 bases between them. Germline CDR1 and CDR2: MDHEN and SYDVKM. This CDR3 is CASSRQYTGELFF. The CDR3 DNA follows: TGTGCCAGCAGCCGACAGTACACCGGGGAGCTGTTTTTT. The variable domain in full, completed from reference TRBV28 and TRBJ2-2, reads DVKVTQSSRYLVKRTGEKVFLECVQDMDHENMFWYRQDPGLGLRLIYFSYDVKMKEKGDIPEGYSVSREKKERFSLILESASTNQTSMYLCASSRQYTGELFFGEGSRLTVL.

CDR3 coding DNA: TGTGCCAGCAGCTCAAGGCATTGGGGGCAGGAGTTTAATTCACCCCTCCACTTT. It yields the protein CASSSRHWGQEFNSPLHF. The rearrangement joins TRBV7-8 to TRBJ1-6; possible D gene TRBD1, 6 bases. V gave up 4 bases and J gave up 6 bases, with 22 bases separating them. The CDR3 spans 18 residues. Germline CDR1 SGHVS, CDR2 FQNEAQ.

The chain links TRBV29-1 to TRBJ2-7, with TRBD1 identical over 12 bases. This CDR3 has 14 residues. Germline lookup yields CDR1 SQVTM and CDR2 ANQGSEA. V trimming: 6 bases; J trimming: 2 bases; junction bases outside the gene matches: 5. The CDR3 sequence is CSVAGTGGPYEQYF. CDR3 coding DNA: TGCAGCGTCGCTGGGACAGGGGGCCCCTACGAGCAGTACTTC.

V gene TRBV13 combines with J gene TRBJ2-3, with TRBD1 matching 7 bases. V lost 3 bases, J lost 0 bases, and 6 bases stayed unmatched. CDR1 PRHDT and CDR2 FYEKMQ come from the germline V gene (reference sequence). The CDR3 totals 16 residues. DNA of the CDR3: TGTGCCAGCAGCTTGTCTGGACAGGAGAGCACAGATACGCAGTATTTT. This gives the protein CASSLSGQESTDTQYF.